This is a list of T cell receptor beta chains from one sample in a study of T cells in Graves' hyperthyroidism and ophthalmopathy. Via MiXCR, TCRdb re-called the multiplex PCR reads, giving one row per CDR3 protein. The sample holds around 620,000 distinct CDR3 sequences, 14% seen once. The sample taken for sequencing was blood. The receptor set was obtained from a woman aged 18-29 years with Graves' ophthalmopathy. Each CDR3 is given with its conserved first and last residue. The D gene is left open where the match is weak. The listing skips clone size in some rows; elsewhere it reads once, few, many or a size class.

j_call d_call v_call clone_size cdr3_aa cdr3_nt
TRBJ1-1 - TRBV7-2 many CASSLVPGLKGTEAFF TGTGCCAGCAGCTTAGTCCCGGGACTCAAGGGCACTGAAGCTTTCTTT
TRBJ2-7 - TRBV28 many CASSLSNPGPRDEQYF TGTGCCAGCAGTTTATCTAATCCGGGCCCACGGGACGAGCAGTACTTC
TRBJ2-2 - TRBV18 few CASSLGPPNTGELFF TGTGCCAGCTCTCTCGGGCCCCCGAACACCGGGGAGCTGTTTTTT
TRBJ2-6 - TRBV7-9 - CASSPGQSSGANVLTF TGTGCCAGCAGCCCAGGACAGAGCTCTGGGGCCAACGTCCTGACTTTC
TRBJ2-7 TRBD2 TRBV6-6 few CASSYWGGAYEQYF TGTGCCAGCAGTTACTGGGGGGGGGCCTACGAGCAGTACTTC
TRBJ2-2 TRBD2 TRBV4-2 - CASSQDQLAENTGELFF TGTGCCAGCAGCCAAGATCAACTAGCGGAGAACACCGGGGAGCTGTTTTTT
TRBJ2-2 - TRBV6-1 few CASSARQANTGELFF TGTGCCAGCAGTGCCCGACAGGCGAACACCGGGGAGCTGTTTTTT
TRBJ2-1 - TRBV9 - CASSVSHGAYNEQFF TGTGCCAGCAGCGTATCCCACGGGGCCTACAATGAGCAGTTCTTC
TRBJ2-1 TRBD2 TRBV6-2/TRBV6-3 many CASWASGRSSYNEQFF TGTGCCAGCTGGGCTAGCGGGAGGTCTTCCTACAATGAGCAGTTCTTC
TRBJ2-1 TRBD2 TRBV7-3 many CASGAGSRETEQFF TGTGCCAGCGGCGCAGGATCGCGGGAGACTGAGCAGTTCTTC
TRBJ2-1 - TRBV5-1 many CASSLSAGAFVNEQFF TGCGCCAGCAGCTTGTCGGCAGGGGCCTTTGTCAATGAGCAGTTCTTC
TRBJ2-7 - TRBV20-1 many CSARDRTRKQYF TGCAGTGCTAGAGATAGGACACGGAAGCAGTACTTC
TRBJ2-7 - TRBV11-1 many CASSFGGLREQYF TGTGCCAGCAGCTTTGGGGGCTTACGTGAGCAGTACTTC
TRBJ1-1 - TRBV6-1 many CASSVHHTRKNTEAFF TGTGCCAGCAGTGTCCATCACACGCGAAAGAACACTGAAGCTTTCTTT
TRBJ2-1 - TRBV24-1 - CATSDSLGYNEQFF TGTGCCACCAGTGATTCTCTCGGATACAATGAGCAGTTCTTC
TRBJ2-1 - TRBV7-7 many CASKGPLFYNEQFF TGTGCTAGCAAGGGACCTCTGTTCTACAATGAGCAGTTCTTC
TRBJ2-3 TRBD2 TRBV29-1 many CSVPMTSGRPDTQYF TGCAGCGTCCCGATGACTAGCGGGAGGCCAGATACGCAGTATTTT
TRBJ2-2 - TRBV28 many CASSYPGLANTGELFF TGTGCCAGCAGTTACCCGGGACTCGCGAACACCGGGGAGCTGTTTTTT
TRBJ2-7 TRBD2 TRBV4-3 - CASSQERLAGLYEQYF TGCGCCAGCAGCCAAGAGCGGCTAGCGGGGCTCTACGAGCAGTACTTC
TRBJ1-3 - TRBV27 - CASSSAGSSGNTIYF TGTGCCAGCAGTTCGGCAGGTTCCTCTGGAAACACCATATATTTT
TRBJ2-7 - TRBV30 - CAWSVRGAGQALFYEQYF TGTGCCTGGAGTGTAAGAGGGGCCGGGCAGGCCCTGTTCTACGAGCAGTACTTC
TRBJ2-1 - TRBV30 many CAWSVGFLDQGLSGQFF TGTGCCTGGAGTGTAGGTTTCTTGGACCAAGGACTGTCTGGGCAGTTCTTC
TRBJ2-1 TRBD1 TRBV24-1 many CATSDSGTGRNEQFF TGTGCCACCAGTGATTCCGGGACAGGGAGGAATGAGCAGTTCTTC
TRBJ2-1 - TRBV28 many CASSFPHVWAGDNEQFF TGTGCCAGCAGTTTCCCCCACGTCTGGGCTGGAGACAATGAGCAGTTCTTC
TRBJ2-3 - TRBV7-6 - CASSLWAVFSTDTQYF TGTGCCAGCAGCTTATGGGCGGTTTTTAGCACAGATACGCAGTATTTT
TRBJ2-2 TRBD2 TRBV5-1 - CASSLSGRVVSGELFF TGCGCCAGCAGCCTCAGCGGGAGGGTGGTTTCCGGGGAGCTGTTTTTT
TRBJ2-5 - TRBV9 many CASSYGSQETQYF TGTGCCAGCAGCTATGGGTCTCAAGAGACCCAGTACTTC
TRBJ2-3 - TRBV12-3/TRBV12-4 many CASRDGTRTDTQYF TGTGCCAGCAGAGACGGTACCCGCACAGATACGCAGTATTTT
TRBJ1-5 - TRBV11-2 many CASSLAAPIQPQHF TGTGCCAGCAGCTTAGCCGCCCCAATACAGCCCCAGCATTTT
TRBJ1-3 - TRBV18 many CASSPFRETGNTIYF TGTGCCAGCTCACCTTTCCGGGAAACTGGAAACACCATATATTTT
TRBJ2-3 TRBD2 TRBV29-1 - CSVAGGGGADTQYF TGCAGCGTCGCGGGAGGGGGAGGCGCAGATACGCAGTATTTT
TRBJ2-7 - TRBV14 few CASSPGPDEVRSYEQYF TGTGCCAGCAGCCCGGGACCGGATGAGGTTAGATCCTACGAGCAGTACTTC
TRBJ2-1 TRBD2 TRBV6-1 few CASSSGLAGGLLYNEQFF TGTGCCAGCAGCTCAGGACTAGCGGGAGGGCTTTTGTACAATGAGCAGTTCTTC
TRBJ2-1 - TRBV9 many CASSAGDHNEQFF TGTGCCAGCAGCGCCGGAGACCACAATGAGCAGTTCTTC
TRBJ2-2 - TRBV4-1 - CASSLNPAGSANTGELFF TGCGCCAGCAGCCTCAACCCGGCGGGCAGCGCGAACACCGGGGAGCTGTTTTTT
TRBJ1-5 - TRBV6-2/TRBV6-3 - CASSYDGLGSGQPQHF TGTGCCAGCAGTTACGACGGTCTTGGCAGCGGGCAGCCCCAGCATTTT
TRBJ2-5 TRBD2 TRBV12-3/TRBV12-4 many CASRRAGLGGETQYF TGTGCCAGCAGACGAGCGGGACTGGGGGGAGAGACCCAGTACTTC
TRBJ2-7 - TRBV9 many CASSVDLGYEQYF TGTGCCAGCAGCGTGGATCTCGGGTACGAGCAGTACTTC
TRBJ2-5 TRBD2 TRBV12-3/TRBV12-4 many CASSPLLGGETQYF TGTGCCAGCAGTCCGCTTTTGGGGGGGGAGACCCAGTACTTC
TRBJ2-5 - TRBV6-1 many CASSSDYQETQYF TGTGCCAGCAGTTCGGACTACCAAGAGACCCAGTACTTC
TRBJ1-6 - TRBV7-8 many CASSPIEEGQDNSPLHF TGTGCCAGCAGTCCGATAGAGGAGGGACAAGATAATTCACCCCTCCACTTT